Each of the 5 T cell receptor beta chains below was sequenced from the same sample in a study of shared clonotypes between healthy human individuals. Naive CD8 cells lacked CD45RO, underwent positive selection for CCR7 and left out terminally differentiated effector memory CD45RA+ cells. Generated by immunoSEQ multiplex PCR, the TCRdb table keeps only in-frame clones and is missing some. The sample holds millions of clones, just over 90% seen once. Specimen: naive CD8+ T cells from PBMCs. The receptors were gathered from a man aged 18 to 30 in good health. Some clones in this sample may be carry-over from other donors' samples.

This chain connects TRBV5-1 to TRBJ1-1; the D is unclear. This CDR3 comprises 15 residues. Deletions cut 2 bases from V and 0 bases from J, with 11 bases between. Germline assignment: CDR1 SGHRS and CDR2 YFSETQ. The CDR3 sequence is CASSFSQGMNTEAFF. DNA for the CDR3: TGCGCCAGCAGCTTTTCTCAAGGTATGAACACTGAAGCTTTCTTT.

V and J are TRBV7-9 and TRBJ1-5; D remains unclear. CDR1 is SEHNR and CDR2 is FQNEAQ in the germline V gene (reference sequence). This CDR3 region has 13 residues. V was pared by 5 bases and J by 7 bases, with 12 bases between. The CDR3 sequence: CASSATPNQPQHF. The CDR3 DNA is TGTGCCAGCAGCGCGACACCCAACCAGCCCCAGCATTTT. The entire variable domain, with the rest obtained from reference TRBV7-9 and TRBJ1-5, is as follows: DTGVSQNPRHKITKRGQNVTFRCDPISEHNRLYWYRQTLGQGPEFLTYFQNEAQLEKSRLLSDRFSAERPKGSFSTLEIQRTEQGDSAMYLCASSATPNQPQHFGDGTRLSIL.

The CDR3 sequence: CSVEEVDGVEYSPLHF. The DNA of the CDR3 is TGCAGCGTTGAAGAAGTCGACGGGGTCGAGTATTCACCCCTCCACTTT. V is TRBV29-1 and J is TRBJ1-6, with D uncertain. This CDR3 has 16 amino acids. Germline V CDR1 and CDR2: SQVTM, ANQGSEA. V was trimmed by 0 bases and J by 8 bases, leaving 17 bases between them.

The rearrangement joins TRBV7-9 to TRBJ2-3, with D perhaps given as TRBD1 or TRBD2 (5 bases each). Trimming cost V 6 bases and J 2 bases, with 15 bases left between them. CDR1 and CDR2 (germline): SEHNR, FQNEAQ (reference sequence). This CDR3 spans 15 amino acids. CDR3 protein: CASRGDMGDTDTQYF. In DNA, the CDR3 is TGTGCCAGCAGGGGAGACATGGGGGACACAGATACGCAGTATTTT.

This sequence joins TRBV28 and TRBJ1-1; TRBD1 might be the D (6 bases). Germline V lookup: CDR1 MDHEN, CDR2 SYDVKM. CDR3 length: 15 amino acids. The ends were cut back, 3 bases at V and 7 bases at J, with 18 bases in the middle. Here the CDR3 DNA reads TGTGCCAGCAGTTTCCTCGAAGGGGGAGGGGTTGAAGCTTTCTTT. This gives the protein CASSFLEGGGVEAFF.